This paragraph covers one T cell receptor (beta chain) sequence. This entry belongs to a study of blood T cell repertoires in COVID-19. Study-wide context: PBMCs, B-cell-depleted T cells, or T cells were the source of the cDNA or gDNA that made up the material.

The CDR3 extends over 15 amino acids. The trim removed 4 bases at V and 3 bases at J, leaving 7 bases unmatched. Germline CDR1 SGHRS, CDR2 YFSETQ. Authors' analysis steps: Reference gene primers were amplified, and this amplification served to estimate nucleated cell counts. The repertoire was sequenced with immunoSEQ multiplex PCR; TCRdb's copy has only in-frame clones and lacks some. For V, J and clone size, that table is used; D and trimming come from the DNA. The sample holds more than 100,000 clones, around 86% seen once. This chain links TRBV5-1 with TRBJ1-1; 9 bases are a match to TRBD1. The sequenced material came from peripheral blood. The source is a man at least 80 years old with acute or convalescent COVID-19. CDR3 region: CASSVTGGADTEAFF. CDR3 DNA sequence: TGCGCCAGCAGCGTCACAGGGGGCGCGGACACTGAAGCTTTCTTT. The complete variable domain, with remaining parts taken from reference TRBV5-1 and TRBJ1-1, reads KAGVTQTPRYLIKTRGQQVTLSCSPISGHRSVSWYQQTPGQGLQFLFEYFSETQRNKGNFPGRFSGRQFSNSRSEMNVSTLELGDSALYLCASSVTGGADTEAFFGQGTRLTVV.